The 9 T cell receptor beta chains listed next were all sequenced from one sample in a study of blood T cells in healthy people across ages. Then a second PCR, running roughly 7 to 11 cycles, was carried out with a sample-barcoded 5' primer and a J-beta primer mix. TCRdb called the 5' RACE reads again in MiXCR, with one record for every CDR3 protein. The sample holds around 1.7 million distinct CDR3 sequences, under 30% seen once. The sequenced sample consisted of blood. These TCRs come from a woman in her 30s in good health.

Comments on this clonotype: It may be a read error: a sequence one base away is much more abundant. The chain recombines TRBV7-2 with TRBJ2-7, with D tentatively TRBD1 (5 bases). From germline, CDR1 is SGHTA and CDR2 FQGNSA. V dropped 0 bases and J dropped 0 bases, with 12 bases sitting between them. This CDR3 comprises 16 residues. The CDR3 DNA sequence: TGTGCCAGCAGCTTAGCATTACAGGACGGCTCCTACGAGCAGTACTTC. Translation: CASSLALQDGSYEQYF.

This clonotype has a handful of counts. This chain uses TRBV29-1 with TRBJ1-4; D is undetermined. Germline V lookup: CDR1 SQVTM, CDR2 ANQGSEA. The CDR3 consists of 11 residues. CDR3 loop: CRHWTNEKLFF. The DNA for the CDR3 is TGCCGTCACTGGACTAATGAAAAACTGTTTTTT.

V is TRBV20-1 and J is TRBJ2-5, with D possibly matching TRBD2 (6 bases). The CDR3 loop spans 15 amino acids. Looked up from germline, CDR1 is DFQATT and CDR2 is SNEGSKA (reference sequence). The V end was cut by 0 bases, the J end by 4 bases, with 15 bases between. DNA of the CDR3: TGCAGTGCTAGAGATCCCGCGGGGTCCGGAGAGACCCAGTACTTC. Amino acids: CSARDPAGSGETQYF.

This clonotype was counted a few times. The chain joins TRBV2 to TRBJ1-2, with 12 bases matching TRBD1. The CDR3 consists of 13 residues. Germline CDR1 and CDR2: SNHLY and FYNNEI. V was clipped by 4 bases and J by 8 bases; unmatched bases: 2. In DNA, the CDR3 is TGTGCCAGCAGTGCGGGGACAGGGGGCGGCTACACCTTC. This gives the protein CASSAGTGGGYTF. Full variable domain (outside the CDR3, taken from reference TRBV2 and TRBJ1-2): EPEVTQTPSHQVTQMGQEVILRCVPISNHLYFYWYRQILGQKVEFLVSFYNNEISEKSEIFDDQFSVERPDGSNFTLKIRSTKLEDSAMYFCASSAGTGGGYTFGSGTRLTVV.

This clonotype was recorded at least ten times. The CDR3 is CASRIDSYEQFF. CDR3 in DNA: TGCGCCAGCAGAATAGACAGCTATGAGCAGTTCTTC. The V and J genes are TRBV5-1 and TRBJ2-1; a weak D match, TRBD1 (5 bases). The germline V gene has CDR1 SGHRS and CDR2 YFSETQ. V gave up 5 bases and J gave up 8 bases, with 11 bases separating them. The CDR3 extends over 12 amino acids.

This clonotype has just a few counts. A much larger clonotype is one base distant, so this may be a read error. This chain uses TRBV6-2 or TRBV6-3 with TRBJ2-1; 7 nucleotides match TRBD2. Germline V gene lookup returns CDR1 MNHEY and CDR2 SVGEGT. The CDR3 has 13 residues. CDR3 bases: TGTGCCATCAGTCGGGACTACCAAAATGAGCAGTTCTTC. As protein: CAISRDYQNEQFF.

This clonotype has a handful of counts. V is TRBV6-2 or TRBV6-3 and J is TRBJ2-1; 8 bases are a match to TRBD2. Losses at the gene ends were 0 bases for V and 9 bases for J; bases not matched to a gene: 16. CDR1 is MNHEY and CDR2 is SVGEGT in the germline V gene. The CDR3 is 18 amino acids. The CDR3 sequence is CASSYSVPRQARGAEQFF. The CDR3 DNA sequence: TGTGCCAGCAGTTACTCGGTGCCTCGACAAGCGCGGGGGGCTGAGCAGTTCTTC.

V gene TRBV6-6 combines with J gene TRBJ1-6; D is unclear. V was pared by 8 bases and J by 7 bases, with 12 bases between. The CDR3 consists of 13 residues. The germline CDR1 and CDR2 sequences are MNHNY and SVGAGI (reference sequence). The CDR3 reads CASSGTQNSPLHF. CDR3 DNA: TGTGCCAGCTCAGGAACCCAAAATTCACCCCTCCACTTT.

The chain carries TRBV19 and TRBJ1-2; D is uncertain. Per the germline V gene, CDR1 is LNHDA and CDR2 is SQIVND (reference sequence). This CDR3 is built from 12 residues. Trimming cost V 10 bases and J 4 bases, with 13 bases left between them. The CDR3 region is CATSSSPYGYTF. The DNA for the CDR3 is TGTGCCACTTCCTCAAGTCCCTATGGCTACACCTTC. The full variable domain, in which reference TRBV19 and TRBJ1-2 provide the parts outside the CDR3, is DGGITQSPKYLFRKEGQNVTLSCEQNLNHDAMYWYRQDPGQGLRLIYYSQIVNDFQKGDIAEGYSVSREKKESFPLTVTSAQKNPTAFYLCATSSSPYGYTFGSGTRLTVV.